The entry below gives a single TCR beta chain sequence along with its context. Using immunoSEQ multiplex PCR, the repertoire was profiled, and TCRdb retains in-frame clones only, with some absent. This table has just over 50,000 clones, under 95% appearing once. The record originates from a study of T cell changes during pregnancy in multiple sclerosis. This CDR3 region has 14 residues. Germline CDR1 is LNHDA and CDR2 is SQIVND (reference sequence). V was clipped by 6 bases and J by 0 bases, with 8 bases between them. The specimen comprised CD4+ T cells from peripheral blood mononuclear cells, sampled in the second trimester of pregnancy. The chain employs TRBV19 and TRBJ2-2; D possibly corresponds to TRBD2 (5 bases). This clonotype originated in a female donor with multiple sclerosis, enrolled in a pregnancy study. The CDR3, as DNA: TGTGCCAGTAGGATCGGGGCGAACACCGGGGAGCTGTTTTTT. Its protein product is CASRIGANTGELFF.